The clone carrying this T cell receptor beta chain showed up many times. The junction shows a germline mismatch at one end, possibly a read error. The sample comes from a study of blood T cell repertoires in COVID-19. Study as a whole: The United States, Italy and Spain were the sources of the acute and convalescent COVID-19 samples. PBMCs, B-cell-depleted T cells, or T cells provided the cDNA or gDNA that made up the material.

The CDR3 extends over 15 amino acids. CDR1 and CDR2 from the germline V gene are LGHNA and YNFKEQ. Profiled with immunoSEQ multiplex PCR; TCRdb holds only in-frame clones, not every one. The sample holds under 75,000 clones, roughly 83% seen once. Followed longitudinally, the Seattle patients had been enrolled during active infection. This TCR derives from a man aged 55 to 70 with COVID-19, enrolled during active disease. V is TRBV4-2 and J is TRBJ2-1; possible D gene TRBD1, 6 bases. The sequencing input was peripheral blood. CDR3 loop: CASSQEGGPYSEQFF. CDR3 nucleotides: TGTGCCAGCAGCCAAGAAGGGGGACCTTACAGTGAGCAGTTCTTC.